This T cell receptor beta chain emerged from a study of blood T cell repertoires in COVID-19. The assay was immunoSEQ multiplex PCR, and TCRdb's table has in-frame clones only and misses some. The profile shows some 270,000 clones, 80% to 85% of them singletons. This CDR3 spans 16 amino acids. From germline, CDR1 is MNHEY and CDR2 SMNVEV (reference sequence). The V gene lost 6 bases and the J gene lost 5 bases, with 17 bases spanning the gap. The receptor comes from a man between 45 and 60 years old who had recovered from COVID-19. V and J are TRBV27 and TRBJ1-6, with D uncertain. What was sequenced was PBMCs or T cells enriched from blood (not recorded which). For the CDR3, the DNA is TGTGCCAGCAGAGCTGTAGGTGGCGCGGATAATTCACCCCTCCACTTT. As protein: CASRAVGGADNSPLHF.